The next 27 T cell receptor beta chains were all read from a single sample in a study of T cell responses to AZD1222 COVID-19 vaccine. Clones were sequenced by immunoSEQ multiplex PCR, and TCRdb holds only the in-frame ones, with some missing. The sample has some 95,000 clones; 80% to 90% are singletons. Here the sequenced sample was peripheral blood, taken on day 0 of AZD1222 vaccination. These receptor sequences come from an adult in good health.

The gene calls are TRBV18 and TRBJ1-1; no definite D call. The CDR3 is 15 amino acids. Germline CDR1 and CDR2: KGHSH and LQKENI. Trimming pared 0 bases from V and 3 bases from J, leaving 11 bases between. The CDR3 nucleotides are TGTGCCAGCTCACCACCGTCCGGGGTCTACACTGAAGCTTTCTTT. It encodes CASSPPSGVYTEAFF.

The J gene is TRBJ2-4, the V gene TRBV9, with D possibly TRBD1 on 6 matching bases. Germline lookup yields CDR1 SGDLS and CDR2 YYNGEE. Deletions cut 3 bases from V and 4 bases from J, with 26 bases between. This CDR3 comprises 19 residues. CDR3 amino acids: CASSAPNRTQGGKKNIQYF. The CDR3, as DNA: TGTGCCAGCAGCGCCCCGAACAGGACACAGGGTGGAAAGAAAAACATTCAGTACTTC.

This sequence joins TRBV15 and TRBJ2-4; 10 nucleotides match TRBD1. Trimming removed 3 bases from V and 3 bases from J; junction bases left unmatched: 2. The CDR3 length is 15 residues. Germline assignment: CDR1 LNHNV and CDR2 YYDKDF (reference sequence). CDR3 amino acids: CATSRRTGGKNIQYF. As DNA, the CDR3 is TGTGCCACCAGCAGGAGGACAGGGGGCAAAAACATTCAGTACTTC.

The chain links TRBV4-1 to TRBJ2-1, with TRBD1 identical over 8 bases. The V gene's germline CDR1 is MGHRA and CDR2 YSYEKL. The CDR3 totals 14 residues. Trimming took 2 bases from V and 9 from J; bases not matched to a gene: 6. The CDR3 loop reads CASSQPDRAGEQFF. CDR3 nucleotides: TGCGCCAGCAGCCAACCGGACAGGGCCGGTGAGCAGTTCTTC.

A single count supports this clone. The genes are TRBV19 and TRBJ2-6; D is unclear. Germline V gene data show CDR1 as LNHDA and CDR2 as SQIVND (reference sequence). Trimming removed 5 bases from V and 0 bases from J, with 8 bases in between. This CDR3 has 15 amino acids. The CDR3 coding sequence is TGTGCCAGTAGTCCGGATGGCTCTGGGGCCAACGTCCTGACTTTC. Protein sequence: CASSPDGSGANVLTF. Using reference TRBV19 and TRBJ2-6 for the parts outside the CDR3, the full variable domain is DGGITQSPKYLFRKEGQNVTLSCEQNLNHDAMYWYRQDPGQGLRLIYYSQIVNDFQKGDIAEGYSVSREKKESFPLTVTSAQKNPTAFYLCASSPDGSGANVLTFGAGSRLTVL.

V usage is TRBV5-3 and J usage is TRBJ2-2; weak D call: TRBD2 (5 bases). TRBV5-3 is an ORF for which the function is uncertain. The V and J ends lost 6 bases and 3 bases respectively, with 15 bases between them. This CDR3 comprises 15 residues. The CDR3 DNA reads TGTGCCAGAACAAGGAGGAGGCGCGACACCGGGGAGCTGTTTTTT. Translated, it gives CARTRRRRDTGELFF.

V gene TRBV27 combines with J gene TRBJ2-3; D gene ambiguous. V was shortened by 0 bases and J by 3 bases, with 7 bases between the two germline ends. The germline CDR1 and CDR2 sequences are MNHEY and SMNVEV (reference sequence). The CDR3 contains 14 residues. This CDR3 is CASSLSLGTDTQYF. CDR3 sequence (DNA): TGTGCCAGCAGTTTATCGCTGGGGACAGATACGCAGTATTTT.

V and J are TRBV5-6 and TRBJ2-7; 10 bases are shared with TRBD1. The CDR3 contains 15 residues. The junction had 5 bases not matched to a gene; V was cut back by 4 bases and J by 1 base. Germline CDR1 is SGHDT and CDR2 is YYEEEE. CDR3 loop: CASSMLGQGSYEQYF. In DNA form, the CDR3 reads TGTGCCAGCAGCATGTTGGGACAGGGGTCCTACGAGCAGTACTTC. Complete variable domain (other parts from reference TRBV5-6 and TRBJ2-7): DAGVTQSPTHLIKTRGQQVTLRCSPKSGHDTVSWYQQALGQGPQFIFQYYEEEERQRGNFPDRFSGHQFPNYSSELNVNALLLGDSALYLCASSMLGQGSYEQYFGPGTRLTVT.

V and J are TRBV3-1 (or the pseudogene TRBV3-2) and TRBJ2-2; D is tentatively TRBD1 or TRBD2 (5 bases each). The germline gives CDR1 LGHDT, CDR2 YNNKEL (reference sequence). This CDR3 is built from 14 residues. Trimming cost V 1 base and J 6 bases, with 9 bases left between them. Written as DNA, the CDR3 is TGTGCCAGCAGCCAAGCTGTGGGGGCCGGGGAGCTGTTTTTT. Amino acids: CASSQAVGAGELFF.

This chain links TRBV7-9 with TRBJ1-2; D call uncertain. Trimming took 1 base from V and 4 from J, leaving 10 bases between them. CDR1 is SEHNR, CDR2 FQNEAQ, per germline (reference sequence). This CDR3 comprises 14 residues. The CDR3 DNA follows: TGTGCCAGCAGCTTAGACTCCAGGAGCTATGGCTACACCTTC. Translated: CASSLDSRSYGYTF. Based on the CDR3 plus reference TRBV7-9 and TRBJ1-2, the full variable domain is DTGVSQNPRHKITKRGQNVTFRCDPISEHNRLYWYRQTLGQGPEFLTYFQNEAQLEKSRLLSDRFSAERPKGSFSTLEIQRTEQGDSAMYLCASSLDSRSYGYTFGSGTRLTVV.

V gene TRBV27 combines with J gene TRBJ1-5; D gene unclear. The CDR3 has 16 amino acids. V was clipped by 5 bases and J by 0 bases, with 14 bases between them. Per the germline V gene, CDR1 is MNHEY and CDR2 is SMNVEV (reference sequence). CDR3 DNA sequence: TGTGCCAGCAGTCCGTGGATTACCGATAGCAATCAGCCCCAGCATTTT. It yields the protein CASSPWITDSNQPQHF.

This CDR3 is CASSFLQVSGYTF. In DNA form, the CDR3 reads TGTGCCAGCAGTTTTTTACAGGTGTCTGGCTACACCTTC. The V gene is TRBV12-3 or TRBV12-4, the J gene TRBJ1-2; D is possibly TRBD1 (5 bases). This CDR3 comprises 13 residues. V shed 3 bases and J shed 7 bases, with 12 bases lying between them.

This chain uses TRBV4-2 with TRBJ1-1; a possible D gene is TRBD1 (5 bases). The germline gives CDR1 LGHNA, CDR2 YNFKEQ. This CDR3 has 16 amino acids. The ends were cut back, 4 bases at V and 1 base at J, with 16 bases in the middle. This CDR3 is CASSLVQMQGNTEAFF. CDR3 coding DNA: TGTGCCAGCAGCCTCGTCCAAATGCAGGGGAACACTGAAGCTTTCTTT.

This chain links TRBV11-3 with TRBJ2-3, with D uncertain. There are 13 residues in the CDR3. The germline V gene encodes CDR1 SGHNT and CDR2 YENEEA. V was shortened by 1 base and J by 10 bases, with 12 bases between the two germline ends. In DNA form, the CDR3 reads TGTGCCAGCAGCTTAGTCCATCCCCCTCCGCAGTATTTT. Residues: CASSLVHPPPQYF.

The gene calls are TRBV6-5 and TRBJ2-4; D remains ambiguous. V shed 7 bases and J shed 0 bases, with 13 bases lying between them. The CDR3 length is 15 residues. Germline V lookup: CDR1 MNHEY, CDR2 SVGAGI. CDR3 DNA: TGTGCCAGCACTTATTTGGACCCAGCCAAAAACATTCAGTACTTC. Translating it yields CASTYLDPAKNIQYF.

Only one count was recorded for this clone. J is TRBJ1-2 and V is TRBV5-1; D remains ambiguous. This CDR3 has 15 amino acids. Germline V gene lookup returns CDR1 SGHRS and CDR2 YFSETQ. V lost 4 bases and J lost 6, with 19 bases in between. The DNA for the CDR3 is TGCGCCAGCAGCGCCGAGGCGCTAGGGTTCCATGGCTACACCTTC. Residues: CASSAEALGFHGYTF. The full variable domain, with the rest looked up from reference TRBV5-1 and TRBJ1-2, is KAGVTQTPRYLIKTRGQQVTLSCSPISGHRSVSWYQQTPGQGLQFLFEYFSETQRNKGNFPGRFSGRQFSNSRSEMNVSTLELGDSALYLCASSAEALGFHGYTFGSGTRLTVV.

CDR3 nucleotides: TGTGCCAGCAGGGGACGGGGTGGGGCCTACGAGCAGTACTTC. Translating it yields CASRGRGGAYEQYF. The V and J genes are TRBV6-6 and TRBJ2-7; D is possibly TRBD1 or TRBD2 (5 bases each). The CDR3 has 14 amino acids. V was trimmed by 6 bases and J by 2 bases, leaving 14 bases between them. Germline V gives CDR1 MNHNY, CDR2 SVGAGI (reference sequence).

This chain connects TRBV11-2 to TRBJ2-3, with D unresolved. Trimming shortened V by 1 base and J by 6 bases, and 2 bases separated the two germline ends. The CDR3 contains 11 residues. CDR1 and CDR2 (germline): SGHAT, FQNNGV. CDR3 sequence: CASSLGDTQYF. Here the CDR3 DNA reads TGTGCCAGCAGCTTAGGGGATACGCAGTATTTT.

The V gene is TRBV11-2, the J gene TRBJ2-1; TRBD1 matches 9 bases. Germline V gives CDR1 SGHAT, CDR2 FQNNGV. The J segment lost 7 bases and the V segment lost 3 bases, leaving 7 bases of the junction unmatched. The CDR3 is 15 residues long. CDR3 in amino acids: CASSLYRGPSNEQFF. The CDR3 DNA sequence: TGTGCCAGCAGCTTGTACAGGGGGCCGTCAAATGAGCAGTTCTTC. Together with reference TRBV11-2 and TRBJ2-1, the CDR3 gives the full variable domain: EAGVAQSPRYKIIEKRQSVAFWCNPISGHATLYWYQQILGQGPKLLIQFQNNGVVDDSQLPKDRFSAERLKGVDSTLKIQPAKLEDSAVYLCASSLYRGPSNEQFFGPGTRLTVL.

The chain uses TRBV5-4 and TRBJ1-2; TRBD1 aligns across 8 bases. CDR1 is SGHNT, CDR2 YYREEE, per germline (reference sequence). V gave up 2 bases and J gave up 6 bases; unmatched junction bases: 6. This CDR3 spans 14 amino acids. CDR3 residues: CASSLGQGLDGYTF. In nucleotides, the CDR3 is TGTGCCAGCAGCTTAGGACAGGGCCTCGATGGCTACACCTTC.

The chain carries TRBV6-2 or TRBV6-3 and TRBJ2-5; possibly TRBD1 for D (5 bases). The V gene lost 6 bases and the J gene lost 4 bases, with 15 bases spanning the gap. The CDR3 contains 14 residues. Germline V lookup: CDR1 MNHEY, CDR2 SVGEGT. CDR3 sequence reads: CASSLGLGRETQYF. The CDR3, as DNA: TGTGCCAGCAGCCTGGGGCTGGGGCGAGAGACCCAGTACTTC.

The rearrangement links TRBV7-3 to TRBJ1-1; D remains ambiguous. Deletions cut 6 bases from V and 0 bases from J, with 8 bases between. Germline values: CDR1 SGHTA, CDR2 FQGTGA. The CDR3 extends over 13 amino acids. The CDR3 DNA reads as TGTGCCAGCAGGTGGTCGGTGAACACTGAAGCTTTCTTT. Translating gives CASRWSVNTEAFF.

V gene TRBV6-5 combines with J gene TRBJ2-3; weak D call: TRBD1 (5 bases). Looked up from germline, CDR1 is MNHEY and CDR2 is SVGAGI. The germline V and J ends were trimmed by 6 bases and 0 bases, with 10 bases remaining between them. The CDR3 has 14 amino acids. CDR3 coding DNA: TGTGCCAGCAGGTTGACAGAAAGCACAGATACGCAGTATTTT. The encoded protein is CASRLTESTDTQYF.

The J gene is TRBJ2-1, the V gene TRBV29-1; weak D call: TRBD1 (5 bases). CDR3 length: 11 residues. V was cut by 7 bases and J by 7 bases, with 11 bases left in between. Germline V gene data show CDR1 as SQVTM and CDR2 as ANQGSEA. The CDR3 spells CSALQANEQFF. Written as DNA, the CDR3 is TGCAGCGCACTACAGGCGAATGAGCAGTTCTTC.

The chain employs TRBV7-9 and TRBJ1-2; D is uncertain. Trimming took 1 base from V and 4 from J, leaving 10 bases between them. The CDR3 has 14 amino acids. Per germline, CDR1 SEHNR and CDR2 FQNEAQ (reference sequence). The chain's CDR3 is CASSLDSDFYGYTF. CDR3 nucleotide sequence: TGTGCCAGCAGCTTAGATTCAGACTTCTATGGCTACACCTTC.

This chain links TRBV19 with TRBJ1-5; no definite D call. Germline lookup yields CDR1 LNHDA and CDR2 SQIVND (reference sequence). This CDR3 is built from 12 residues. V was shortened by 3 bases and J by 5 bases, with 5 bases between the two germline ends. The CDR3 here is CASSILYQPQHF. CDR3 DNA sequence: TGTGCCAGTAGTATTCTTTATCAGCCCCAGCATTTT.

J is TRBJ2-3 and V is TRBV29-1; D call uncertain. Per the germline V gene, CDR1 is SQVTM and CDR2 is ANQGSEA. Trimming left V 2 bases short and J 0 bases short, with 3 bases between. The CDR3 consists of 12 residues. The CDR3 region has the DNA TGCAGCGTTGAAAGCAGCACAGATACGCAGTATTTT. The encoded protein is CSVESSTDTQYF.